Below, 29 T cell receptor beta chains from the same sample are listed, as sequenced in a study of technical replicates of blood from several donors. Profiling relied on immunoSEQ multiplex PCR, and the TCRdb table lists in-frame clones only, not all of them. Counted here are some 83,000 clones, approximately 92% occurring once; the ten biggest clones make up about 0.23%. The sample comprised T cells isolated from PBMCs. All receptors come from a human donor in good health.

The genes are TRBV28 and TRBJ2-1; 9 bases are a match to TRBD1. The germline CDR1 and CDR2 sequences are MDHEN and SYDVKM. V gave up 1 base and J gave up 5 bases; unmatched junction bases: 6. There are 16 residues in the CDR3. The CDR3 DNA reads TGTGCCAGCAGTTTATCCGGGACAGGGTTCCACAATGAGCAGTTCTTC. Protein product: CASSLSGTGFHNEQFF.

The chain has TRBV19 and TRBJ1-5; tentatively, D is TRBD1 (5 bases). The CDR3 spans 14 residues. V lost 9 bases to trimming and J lost 3 bases, with 15 bases between them. Germline V gene sequence: CDR1 LNHDA, CDR2 SQIVND (reference sequence). CDR3 DNA sequence: TGTGCCAGCCAAACGGGGGTTAACAATCAGCCCCAGCATTTT. The encoded protein is CASQTGVNNQPQHF. Combining the CDR3 with reference TRBV19 and TRBJ1-5 gives the whole variable domain DGGITQSPKYLFRKEGQNVTLSCEQNLNHDAMYWYRQDPGQGLRLIYYSQIVNDFQKGDIAEGYSVSREKKESFPLTVTSAQKNPTAFYLCASQTGVNNQPQHFGDGTRLSIL.

The rearrangement joins TRBV27 to TRBJ2-7; D remains unclear. The V gene lost 2 bases and the J gene lost 6 bases, with 11 bases spanning the gap. This CDR3 is built from 13 residues. Germline V CDR1 and CDR2: MNHEY, SMNVEV (reference sequence). CDR3 in amino acids: CASSLTPRSEQYF. The CDR3 coding sequence is TGTGCCAGCAGTTTAACCCCCCGGTCCGAGCAGTACTTC.

The DNA of the CDR3 is TGTGCCAGCAGCCCGACAGTCTCTACCGGGAGGGGCTACACCTTC. As protein: CASSPTVSTGRGYTF. The chain couples TRBV27 to TRBJ1-2; perhaps TRBD1 as D (5 bases). CDR1 is MNHEY and CDR2 is SMNVEV in the germline V gene (reference sequence). The CDR3 is 15 amino acids. Trimming removed 6 bases at V and 8 bases at J, with 22 bases between.

The V call is TRBV6-6, the J call TRBJ2-7; a possible D gene is TRBD2 (5 bases). CDR3 length: 14 residues. V lost 7 bases to trimming and J lost 0 bases, with 13 bases between them. Germline values: CDR1 MNHNY, CDR2 SVGAGI (reference sequence). CDR3 sequence (DNA): TGTGCCAGCAACACCCGACGGGGCTCCTACGAGCAGTACTTC. Residues: CASNTRRGSYEQYF.

The gene calls are TRBV19 and TRBJ1-1; 9 bases agree with TRBD1. Losses at the gene ends were 6 bases for V and 4 bases for J; bases not matched to a gene: 9. Per germline, CDR1 LNHDA and CDR2 SQIVND (reference sequence). The CDR3 spans 15 residues. CDR3 in DNA: TGTGCCAGTAGGCGGACAGGGGCAATGGGCACTGAAGCTTTCTTT. Encoded protein: CASRRTGAMGTEAFF. Full variable domain (outside the CDR3, taken from reference TRBV19 and TRBJ1-1): DGGITQSPKYLFRKEGQNVTLSCEQNLNHDAMYWYRQDPGQGLRLIYYSQIVNDFQKGDIAEGYSVSREKKESFPLTVTSAQKNPTAFYLCASRRTGAMGTEAFFGQGTRLTVV.

The V gene is TRBV7-2, the J gene TRBJ1-2, with 10 nucleotides matching TRBD1. Losses at the gene ends were 1 base for V and 9 bases for J; bases not matched to a gene: 8. CDR1 is SGHTA and CDR2 is FQGNSA in the germline V gene. The length of the CDR3 is 15 residues. CDR3 bases: TGTGCCAGCAGCTTAGGGGACAGGGGTCCTAGCAGCTACACCTTC. This sequence encodes CASSLGDRGPSSYTF.

J is TRBJ2-1 and V is TRBV5-5; 10 bases map to TRBD2. V lost 5 bases, J lost 4 bases, and 9 bases stayed unmatched. This CDR3 is 16 amino acids long. The germline gives CDR1 SGHKS, CDR2 YYEKEE (reference sequence). CDR3 sequence reads: CASRQGAAGGYNEQFF. DNA of the CDR3: TGTGCCAGCAGGCAGGGGGCAGCGGGGGGGTACAATGAGCAGTTCTTC.

CDR3 sequence: CASSLGDTHSQYF. CDR3 DNA sequence: TGTGCCAGCAGCTTGGGGGACACGCACTCTCAGTACTTC. The V call is TRBV11-3, the J call TRBJ2-5; a weak D match, TRBD1 (6 bases). The CDR3 is 13 amino acids. Germline assignment: CDR1 SGHNT and CDR2 YENEEA. The V end was cut by 3 bases, the J end by 11 bases, with 16 bases between.

The chain has TRBV2 and TRBJ1-1; tentatively, D is TRBD1 (5 bases). Trimming removed 6 bases at V and 5 bases at J, with 19 bases between. The CDR3 runs to 15 residues. Looked up from germline, CDR1 is SNHLY and CDR2 is FYNNEI. For the CDR3, the DNA is TGTGCCAGCAGGGGTTTAGGGCAGGGTGGTACTGAAGCTTTCTTT. Translated, it gives CASRGLGQGGTEAFF. Supplemented by reference TRBV2 and TRBJ1-1, the full variable domain reads EPEVTQTPSHQVTQMGQEVILRCVPISNHLYFYWYRQILGQKVEFLVSFYNNEISEKSEIFDDQFSVERPDGSNFTLKIRSTKLEDSAMYFCASRGLGQGGTEAFFGQGTRLTVV.

The V and J genes are TRBV11-2 and TRBJ2-7, with TRBD2 identical over 8 bases. The CDR3 extends over 15 amino acids. With 5 bases clipped from V and 3 bases from J, the junction kept 9 bases outside the gene matches. Germline CDR1 SGHAT, CDR2 FQNNGV. Here the CDR3 DNA reads TGTGCCAGCAGCCCCGGGGGGGGTCGGTTCTACGAGCAGTACTTC. Translation gives CASSPGGGRFYEQYF.

The chain has TRBV7-9 and TRBJ2-2, with D perhaps matching TRBD2 (6 bases). Per germline, CDR1 SEHNR and CDR2 FQNEAQ (reference sequence). The CDR3 has 16 residues. The V end lost 5 bases, the J end lost 2 bases, and 15 bases lay between the germline ends. Here the CDR3 reads CASSGERELNTGELFF. The DNA of the CDR3 is TGTGCCAGCAGCGGCGAACGGGAGTTAAACACCGGGGAGCTGTTTTTT.

This clone was counted a few times. The chain carries TRBV6-5 and TRBJ2-1, with 10 nucleotides matching TRBD1. Germline lookup yields CDR1 MNHEY and CDR2 SVGAGI. V gave up 0 bases and J gave up 9 bases; unmatched junction bases: 8. The CDR3 runs to 16 residues. DNA of the CDR3: TGTGCCAGCAGTTACTCCGGTCCCGGGACAGGGGCTGAGCAGTTCTTC. Amino acid sequence: CASSYSGPGTGAEQFF.

This sequence joins TRBV28 and TRBJ1-2, with 9 bases matching TRBD1. Germline CDR1 is MDHEN and CDR2 is SYDVKM. The junction had 10 bases not matched to a gene; V was cut back by 4 bases and J by 7 bases. The CDR3 has 15 amino acids. This CDR3 is CASSSVHRGQGGYTF. CDR3 DNA sequence: TGTGCCAGCAGTTCAGTACACAGGGGGCAAGGTGGCTACACCTTC.

Only one count was recorded for this clone. V is TRBV5-4 and J is TRBJ2-7; 9 nucleotides align to TRBD1. Germline V CDR1 and CDR2: SGHNT, YYREEE (reference sequence). V dropped 4 bases and J dropped 3; count of bases not matched to a gene: 8. The CDR3 length is 15 residues. The CDR3 DNA sequence: TGTGCCAGCAGCGTGGCCGGGACAGGGTACTACGAGCAGTACTTC. As protein: CASSVAGTGYYEQYF.

The chain recombines TRBV9 with TRBJ2-7; 11 nucleotides agree with TRBD2. V trimming: 4 bases; J trimming: 4 bases; junction bases outside the gene matches: 16. This CDR3 is 18 amino acids long. CDR1 and CDR2 (germline): SGDLS, YYNGEE. The CDR3 reads CASSPGELAGVGRYEQYF. Written as DNA, the CDR3 is TGTGCCAGCAGCCCGGGGGAACTAGCGGGAGTCGGGAGATACGAGCAGTACTTC.

This chain links TRBV28 with TRBJ1-2, with 7 bases lining up with TRBD1. The CDR3 extends over 14 amino acids. V shed 2 bases and J 3 bases; nucleotides not matched to a gene: 3. From germline, CDR1 is MDHEN and CDR2 SYDVKM. CDR3 sequence: CASSLHDRDYGYTF. CDR3 DNA: TGTGCCAGCAGTTTACACGACAGGGACTATGGCTACACCTTC.

V is TRBV6-5 and J is TRBJ1-4; 9 bases align to TRBD1. Unmatched junction bases numbered 3, after V lost 6 bases and J lost 4 bases. CDR3 length equals 14 residues. In germline, CDR1 is MNHEY, CDR2 SVGAGI. The CDR3 region is CASSPGQGNEKLFF. The CDR3 DNA reads as TGTGCCAGCAGCCCGGGACAGGGTAATGAAAAACTGTTTTTT.

The CDR3 reads CASSRLTGTGYEQYF. CDR3 DNA: TGTGCCAGCAGCAGATTGACAGGGACGGGCTACGAGCAGTACTTC. The chain uses TRBV9 and TRBJ2-7, with TRBD1 identical over 7 bases. The CDR3 is 15 residues long. Trimming took 4 bases from V and 3 from J; bases not matched to a gene: 10. Germline lookup yields CDR1 SGDLS and CDR2 YYNGEE.

The CDR3 region is CASSEEGPTEKLFF. In DNA, the CDR3 is TGTGCCAGCAGTGAGGAGGGTCCAACTGAAAAACTGTTTTTT. V usage is TRBV25-1 and J usage is TRBJ1-4, with no clear D. The CDR3 covers 14 residues. V dropped 3 bases and J dropped 7 bases, with 12 bases sitting between them. CDR1 and CDR2 from the germline V gene are MGHDK and SYGVNS.

This clone has only one observation. CDR3 DNA: TGCGCCAGCAGCGCGAGTACAGGGGGCCGAACCTACGAGCAGTACTTC. As protein: CASSASTGGRTYEQYF. The chain employs TRBV5-1 and TRBJ2-7; 9 bases fit TRBD1. Germline loops: CDR1 SGHRS, CDR2 YFSETQ. The CDR3 totals 16 residues. The J segment lost 2 bases and the V segment lost 4 bases, leaving 10 bases of the junction unmatched.

Here the CDR3 reads CASKSGGYNEQFF. CDR3 sequence (DNA): TGTGCCAGTAAAAGCGGGGGCTACAATGAGCAGTTCTTC. V and J are TRBV19 and TRBJ2-1, with 8 bases fitting TRBD2. The J segment lost 3 bases and the V segment lost 7 bases, leaving 2 bases of the junction unmatched. The CDR3 has 13 residues. The V gene's germline CDR1 is LNHDA and CDR2 SQIVND (reference sequence).

The CDR3 region has the DNA TGCGCCAGCAGCCTGGAGGTAGGAGACGAGCAGTACTTC. Translated, it gives CASSLEVGDEQYF. The chain couples TRBV5-1 to TRBJ2-7; a weak D match, TRBD2 (5 bases). In germline, CDR1 is SGHRS, CDR2 YFSETQ. The CDR3 runs to 13 residues. The V end was cut by 4 bases, the J end by 5 bases, with 13 bases between. The full variable domain, with the rest looked up from reference TRBV5-1 and TRBJ2-7, is KAGVTQTPRYLIKTRGQQVTLSCSPISGHRSVSWYQQTPGQGLQFLFEYFSETQRNKGNFPGRFSGRQFSNSRSEMNVSTLELGDSALYLCASSLEVGDEQYFGPGTRLTVT.

As for this clone: The junction differs from germline at one of its ends, possibly a read error. The rearrangement joins TRBV11-1 to TRBJ2-7; a possible D gene is TRBD1 (5 bases). CDR1 SGHAT and CDR2 FQDESV come from the germline V gene (reference sequence). The CDR3 length is 8 residues. The CDR3 DNA sequence: TGTGCCAGCAGCCCAGGGAACTTC. It yields the protein CASSPGNF. Variable domain in full (rest from reference TRBV11-1 and TRBJ2-7): EAEVAQSPRYKITEKSQAVAFWCDPISGHATLYWYRQILGQGPELLVQFQDESVVDDSQLPKDRFSAERLKGVDSTLKIQPAELGDSAMYLCASSPGNFGPGTRLTVT.

The V gene is TRBV19, the J gene TRBJ1-3; 8 bases align to TRBD1. The CDR3 has 15 amino acids. Germline V gives CDR1 LNHDA, CDR2 SQIVND (reference sequence). Germline trimming cut 4 bases from V and 4 bases from J; bases unmatched to any gene: 6. The chain's CDR3 is CASSSRTGSGNTIYF. As DNA, the CDR3 is TGTGCCAGTAGTAGCCGGACAGGGAGCGGAAACACCATATATTTT. Filled out from reference TRBV19 and TRBJ1-3, the complete variable domain reads DGGITQSPKYLFRKEGQNVTLSCEQNLNHDAMYWYRQDPGQGLRLIYYSQIVNDFQKGDIAEGYSVSREKKESFPLTVTSAQKNPTAFYLCASSSRTGSGNTIYFGEGSWLTVV.

The chain employs TRBV10-2 and TRBJ2-3; 13 nucleotides line up with TRBD2. CDR3 length: 17 residues. Germline trimming cut 3 bases from V and 3 bases from J; bases unmatched to any gene: 6. CDR1 and CDR2 from the germline V gene are WSHSY and SAAADI. CDR3 sequence (DNA): TGCGCCAGCAGTGAAGTCACTAGCGGGGGGGCAACAGATACGCAGTATTTT. Amino acid sequence: CASSEVTSGGATDTQYF.

As for this clone: Different DNA sequences within this sample yield the same CDR3. This chain joins TRBV4-1 and TRBJ2-3, with TRBD1 as a possible D gene (6 bases). There are 15 residues in the CDR3. V dropped 1 base and J dropped 0 bases, with 8 bases sitting between them. Germline V lookup: CDR1 MGHRA, CDR2 YSYEKL. The CDR3 loop is CASSQGGGSTDTQYF. CDR3 in DNA: TGCGCCAGCAGCCAAGGAGGGGGAAGCACAGATACGCAGTATTTT.

The chain has TRBV6-8 and TRBJ2-5; a possible D gene is TRBD2 (6 bases). Per germline, CDR1 MNHGY and CDR2 SAAAGT. V shed 5 bases and J shed 4 bases, with 17 bases lying between them. This CDR3 spans 15 amino acids. The CDR3 region is CASSTRDSRTETQYF. Here the CDR3 DNA reads TGTGCCAGCAGTACCCGGGACTCCCGGACAGAGACCCAGTACTTC.

The V and J genes are TRBV7-9 and TRBJ1-5; 9 nucleotides line up with TRBD1. V gave up 5 bases and J gave up 6 bases; unmatched junction bases: 5. Germline CDR1 reads SEHNR; CDR2 reads FQNEAQ (reference sequence). The length of the CDR3 is 14 residues. CDR3: CASSPQGAGQPQHF. CDR3 sequence (DNA): TGTGCCAGCAGCCCACAGGGGGCAGGTCAGCCCCAGCATTTT.